This T cell receptor (beta chain) appears in the sequencing data of a study of beta chain features in type 1 diabetes. Study-level points and caveats: Naive, central memory and Treg TCRB repertoires appeared more alike in patients than in healthy donors. Across all four CD4+ subsets, people with type 1 diabetes showed modestly shorter TCRB CDR3s.

Expressed TCRB transcripts were sequenced because the entire RNA isolate underwent reverse transcription. Only in-frame clones appear in the TCRdb table, and some are missing; sequencing was by immunoSEQ multiplex PCR. The top ten hold approximately 2.5% of the sample, which has more than 95,000 clones, 17% seen once. Many counts were recorded for this clone. What it recognizes is unknown. Material: central memory CD4+ T cells from blood. The receptor comes from a man between 18 and 29 years old with type 1 diabetes.

DNA of the CDR3: TGTGCCAGCAGTGAAGGGAACAGGGGGGTTTTTGGCTACACCTTC. Its translation: CASSEGNRGVFGYTF. This chain joins TRBV25-1 and TRBJ1-2; 8 bases line up with TRBD1. This CDR3 comprises 15 residues. Germline V gives CDR1 MGHDK, CDR2 SYGVNS. The trim removed 2 bases at V and 7 bases at J, leaving 9 bases unmatched.